A selection of T cell receptor beta chains follows, all from one sample in a study of CD8+CD57+ T cells in acquired aplastic anemia. TCRdb re-derived calls from the reads in MiXCR, one entry per CDR3 protein. The data contain some 190,000 distinct CDR3 sequences, about half of them singletons. The sequenced material came from sorted CD4+, CD8+, or CD8+CD57+ T cells (not recorded which) from PBMCs. These TCRs come from a human donor in good health. CDR3s leave out the opening cysteine and the closing phenylalanine or tryptophan. The order of the fields is clone size, V gene, CDR3 protein. Clone size is shown for a subset of rows, as once, few, many or a class of expanded clone.

few TRBV20-1 SAHPRGRGNQPQH
- TRBV29-1 SVVPAKFTDTQY
- TRBV7-3 ASSLWGGGDTQY
many TRBV20-1 SARDRGPNRYNEQF
many TRBV3-1 ASRGDRDEQY
- TRBV7-6 ASSLEQGVRYEQY
few TRBV10-3 AIKPQGATYEQY
few TRBV20-1 SARPGLAKAYEQY
- TRBV2 ASKWTGLGYT
- TRBV5-4 ASSFGLDNEQF
- TRBV2 ASSDHIVIGYT